These 12 T cell receptor beta chains share one sample of origin, sequenced in a study of blood T cell repertoires in COVID-19. Generated by immunoSEQ multiplex PCR, the TCRdb table keeps only in-frame clones and is missing some. Among a few hundred thousand clones listed, roughly 77% were seen once. The sample comprised peripheral blood. The receptors come from a human donor with acute or convalescent COVID-19. The donor label of this sample is uncertain.

This chain joins TRBV3-1 (or the pseudogene TRBV3-2) and TRBJ1-2, with 7 bases fitting TRBD1. The germline CDR1 and CDR2 sequences are LGHDT and YNNKEL (reference sequence). The J segment lost 10 bases and the V segment lost 3 bases, leaving 14 bases of the junction unmatched. The CDR3 runs to 15 residues. The CDR3 protein is CASSHSTGFLRAYTF. The CDR3 DNA sequence: TGTGCCAGCAGCCACTCGACAGGGTTCCTTCGAGCCTACACCTTC.

The sample holds one count of this clone. The chain links TRBV27 to TRBJ1-1; D is perhaps TRBD1 (6 bases). V was cut by 6 bases and J by 0 bases, with 11 bases left in between. CDR1 and CDR2 (germline): MNHEY, SMNVEV (reference sequence). This CDR3 spans 14 amino acids. Written as DNA, the CDR3 is TGTGCCAGCAGAAAAGACAGGTTGAACACTGAAGCTTTCTTT. It encodes CASRKDRLNTEAFF.

This clone was seen more than once but under ten times. This chain links TRBV6-5 with TRBJ1-6, with 7 bases fitting TRBD1. CDR3 size: 14 residues. The trim removed 7 bases at V and 3 bases at J, leaving 3 bases unmatched. Germline V gene data show CDR1 as MNHEY and CDR2 as SVGAGI. This chain's CDR3 is CASIRDSYNSPLHF. DNA of the CDR3: TGTGCCAGCATTCGGGACAGCTATAATTCACCCCTCCACTTT.

The chain joins TRBV5-5 to TRBJ2-7; 7 bases are a match to TRBD2. J gave up 2 bases and V 7 bases, and 15 bases lay outside the gene matches. CDR3 length: 16 amino acids. CDR1 and CDR2 from the germline V gene are SGHKS and YYEKEE (reference sequence). Here the CDR3 DNA reads TGTGCCAGCTCACCCCCCGGCGGGGGTAAGGCCTACGAGCAGTACTTC. As protein: CASSPPGGGKAYEQYF.

In its sample, this clone was seen once. The chain links TRBV5-8 to TRBJ1-2; TRBD1 agrees at 9 bases. Germline V gene data show CDR1 as SGHTS and CDR2 as YDEGEE. Losses at the gene ends were 0 bases for V and 8 bases for J; bases not matched to a gene: 5. The CDR3 extends over 14 amino acids. This CDR3 reads CASSLDRGLGGYTF. The CDR3 region has the DNA TGTGCCAGCAGCTTGGACAGGGGGCTGGGGGGCTACACCTTC.

This chain uses TRBV19 with TRBJ2-1, with D tentatively TRBD2 (5 bases). Trimming took off 7 bases at V and 4 bases at J, with 17 bases between the two ends. The CDR3 contains 15 residues. Germline V CDR1 and CDR2: LNHDA, SQIVND (reference sequence). CDR3 DNA sequence: TGTGCCAGTACCACCGGGGATGGGCCTTACAATGAGCAGTTCTTC. This encodes CASTTGDGPYNEQFF.

The genes are TRBV19 and TRBJ2-1; the match to TRBD2 covers 12 bases. Unmatched junction bases numbered 14, after V lost 9 bases and J lost 5 bases. This CDR3 has 17 amino acids. Germline lookup yields CDR1 LNHDA and CDR2 SQIVND (reference sequence). CDR3 residues: CASHPRTSGVSDNEQFF. CDR3 bases: TGTGCCAGCCACCCCAGGACTAGCGGGGTTAGCGACAATGAGCAGTTCTTC.

In DNA form, the CDR3 reads TGTGCCAGTGCACTAGCGGGAAGAGGCGAGCAGTACTTC. Translated, it gives CASALAGRGEQYF. The gene calls are TRBV19 and TRBJ2-7, with 10 positions matching TRBD2. V shed 8 bases, J shed 6 bases, and the junction held 7 bases outside the gene matches. Germline V gene data show CDR1 as LNHDA and CDR2 as SQIVND (reference sequence). The CDR3 consists of 13 residues.

V is TRBV3-1 (or the pseudogene TRBV3-2) and J is TRBJ2-5, with D possibly being TRBD1 (5 bases). The CDR3 consists of 13 residues. With 0 bases removed from V and 3 bases from J, the gap between germline ends came to 5 bases. Looked up from germline, CDR1 is LGHDT and CDR2 is YNNKEL (reference sequence). CDR3 region: CASSQDREETQYF. For the CDR3, the DNA is TGTGCCAGCAGCCAAGACAGGGAAGAGACCCAGTACTTC.

The chain uses TRBV12-3 or TRBV12-4 and TRBJ1-5; the D gene is possibly TRBD1 (5 bases). The length of the CDR3 is 11 residues. V was clipped by 6 bases and J by 11 bases, with 11 bases between them. CDR3 amino acids: CASRQGMTQHF. In DNA form, the CDR3 reads TGTGCCAGCAGGCAGGGTATGACCCAGCATTTT.

The chain links TRBV6-1 to TRBJ2-5; D unclear. Trimming stripped 4 bases from V and 2 bases from J, with 17 bases between. The CDR3 covers 16 residues. Germline V lookup: CDR1 MNHNS, CDR2 SASEGT. CDR3 amino acids: CASSVSSGTAQETQYF. The CDR3 DNA follows: TGTGCCAGCAGTGTTAGTAGTGGCACAGCACAAGAGACCCAGTACTTC.

This clone appeared a single time. This chain joins TRBV6-5 and TRBJ1-5; 8 nucleotides match TRBD1. CDR1 is MNHEY, CDR2 SVGAGI, per germline. The CDR3 consists of 14 residues. The ends lost 7 bases at V and 2 bases at J; junction bases unmatched: 4. CDR3 nucleotides: TGTGCCAGCATTCGGGGACAGGGCAATCAGCCCCAGCATTTT. Translated: CASIRGQGNQPQHF.